Below, 30 T cell receptor beta chains from the same sample are listed, as sequenced in a study of molecular identifiers for immune sequencing clone quantification. TCRdb reanalysed the PCR reads using MiXCR and keeps one entry per CDR3 protein. In the table there are some 100,000 distinct CDR3 sequences, around 17% of which are singletons. Sequencing input: naive CD8+ T cells from blood, with Jurkat cell RNA spiked in. Subset: FACS-sorted CD8+CD4-CCR7+CD45RA+ naive T cells. The receptors here all came from a human donor in good health. Some libraries in this study had Jurkat cell RNA spiked in.

This clonotype was seen many times. The gene calls are TRBV25-1 and TRBJ2-5; D unclear. Trimming cost V 1 base and J 4 bases, with 4 bases left between them. Germline values: CDR1 MGHDK, CDR2 SYGVNS. The CDR3 spans 12 residues. The CDR3 sequence is CASSELRETQYF. The CDR3 DNA sequence: TGTGCCAGCAGTGAATTACGAGAGACCCAGTACTTC.

This clonotype was counted between two and nine times. Given a much more abundant clone one base away, this may be a read error. V usage is TRBV5-1 and J usage is TRBJ2-7, with D uncertain. From germline, CDR1 is SGHRS and CDR2 YFSETQ. CDR3 size: 14 residues. CDR3 region: CGSSLDRSSYEQYF. CDR3 in DNA: TGCGGGAGCAGCTTGGACCGGAGCTCCTACGAGCAGTACTTC.

For this clonotype: The junction departs from the called germline gene at one end, perhaps through a read error. V gene TRBV6-2 or TRBV6-3 combines with J gene TRBJ2-2, with TRBD2 matching over 14 bases. The CDR3 length is 19 residues. The V gene's germline CDR1 is MNHEY and CDR2 SVGEGT. This chain's CDR3 is CASSYQTKGTSGSTGELVF. The CDR3 coding sequence is TGTGCCAGCAGTTACCAAACCAAAGGGACTAGCGGGAGCACCGGGGAGCTGGTTTTT.

This clonotype was counted ten times or more. J is TRBJ2-1 and V is TRBV12-3 or TRBV12-4; 9 bases map to TRBD2. After removal of 3 bases from V and 0 bases from J, the junction contained 0 bases not matched to a gene. The CDR3 loop spans 15 amino acids. CDR3 in DNA: TGTGCCAGCAGTTTTAGCGGGAGCTCCTACAATGAGCAGTTCTTC. The encoded protein is CASSFSGSSYNEQFF.

This clonotype has ten or more counts. This chain connects TRBV6-5 to TRBJ1-1, with D perhaps TRBD1 (5 bases). The CDR3 loop spans 15 amino acids. The germline V gene encodes CDR1 MNHEY and CDR2 SVGAGI. Trimming removed 0 bases from V and 6 bases from J, with 14 bases in between. The CDR3 DNA follows: TGTGCCAGCAGTTACTCTGCAGGGCATTCGGCTGAAGCTTTCTTT. This sequence encodes CASSYSAGHSAEAFF.

There are many counts of this clonotype. The CDR3 loop reads CASSGLAANTGELFF. CDR3 coding DNA: TGTGCCAGCAGCGGGCTAGCGGCGAACACCGGGGAGCTGTTTTTT. The rearrangement joins TRBV11-2 to TRBJ2-2; 7 bases line up with TRBD2. The CDR3 covers 15 residues. V gave up 5 bases and J gave up 0 bases; unmatched junction bases: 3. The V gene's germline CDR1 is SGHAT and CDR2 FQNNGV.

This chain joins TRBV27 and TRBJ1-5, with 7 bases identical to TRBD1. The CDR3 sequence is 14 residues long. Unmatched junction bases numbered 4, after V lost 6 bases and J lost 2 bases. Looked up from germline, CDR1 is MNHEY and CDR2 is SMNVEV (reference sequence). For the CDR3, the DNA is TGTGCCAGCAGGACCACAGGGGGCAATCAGCCCCAGCATTTT. This gives the protein CASRTTGGNQPQHF.

In regard to this clonotype: A much larger clone lies one base from this, so it may be a read error. V gene TRBV9 combines with J gene TRBJ2-7; the D gene is possibly TRBD2 (6 bases). The CDR3 extends over 15 amino acids. Per the germline V gene, CDR1 is SGDLS and CDR2 is YYNGEE. CDR3 in amino acids: CASSVGHSGLYGQYF. The DNA of the CDR3 is TGTGCCAGCAGCGTAGGACATAGCGGCCTTTACGGGCAGTACTTC.

This clonotype showed up many times. J is TRBJ2-3 and V is TRBV9, with D tentatively TRBD1 (5 bases). This CDR3 is 12 amino acids long. Per the germline V gene, CDR1 is SGDLS and CDR2 is YYNGEE. V dropped 6 bases and J dropped 8 bases, with 13 bases sitting between them. The CDR3 sequence: CASTRDSGTQYF. CDR3 DNA: TGTGCCAGCACCAGGGATTCAGGTACGCAGTATTTT.

This clonotype was picked up many times. J is TRBJ1-1 and V is TRBV27, with D hard to call. V was shortened by 5 bases and J by 0 bases, with 7 bases between the two germline ends. CDR3 size: 13 residues. Germline lookup yields CDR1 MNHEY and CDR2 SMNVEV (reference sequence). CDR3 region: CASSLSVNTEAFF. The DNA for the CDR3 is TGTGCCAGCAGTCTTTCCGTGAACACTGAAGCTTTCTTT.

This clonotype was counted at least ten times. This chain uses TRBV7-9 with TRBJ2-5, with 9 nucleotides matching TRBD1. CDR1 is SEHNR, CDR2 FQNEAQ, per germline (reference sequence). This CDR3 comprises 13 residues. V shed 7 bases and J 4 bases; nucleotides not matched to a gene: 4. The DNA for the CDR3 is TGTGCCAGCATAAAGACAGGGGGAGAGACCCAGTACTTC. Amino acids: CASIKTGGETQYF.

This clonotype showed up many times. The chain carries TRBV6-5 and TRBJ1-1, with D maybe TRBD1 (5 bases). V lost 6 bases and J 3 bases, leaving 11 bases between the germline ends. Germline values: CDR1 MNHEY, CDR2 SVGAGI. CDR3 length equals 13 residues. The CDR3 is CASRIKQDTEAFF. CDR3 DNA sequence: TGTGCCAGCAGAATAAAACAGGACACTGAAGCTTTCTTT.

This clonotype is a singleton in its sample. The chain joins TRBV7-2 to TRBJ2-1; TRBD2 agrees at 9 bases. The J segment lost 3 bases and the V segment lost 4 bases, leaving 4 bases of the junction unmatched. The germline CDR1 and CDR2 sequences are SGHTA and FQGNSA. The CDR3 has 15 amino acids. CDR3 nucleotides: TGTGCCAGCAGCTCGAGCGGGAGGCGCTACAATGAGCAGTTCTTC. This codes for CASSSSGRRYNEQFF.

This clonotype was counted ten times or more. The V gene is TRBV27, the J gene TRBJ2-3; 8 positions match TRBD2. The CDR3 consists of 15 residues. Germline V gene lookup returns CDR1 MNHEY and CDR2 SMNVEV (reference sequence). With 5 bases clipped from V and 4 bases from J, the junction kept 8 bases outside the gene matches. CDR3 DNA: TGTGCCAGCAGTCCGGAGCGGGGGTTTTCAGATACGCAGTATTTT. Translation gives CASSPERGFSDTQYF.

Note on this clonotype: An end of the junction does not agree with germline; a read error may underlie this. V and J are TRBV2 and TRBJ1-1; D gene uncertain. Germline V lookup: CDR1 SNHLY, CDR2 FYNNEI. The CDR3 loop spans 14 amino acids. Here the CDR3 reads CASGDGKMNTEAFF. CDR3 nucleotide sequence: TGTGCCAGCGGTGACGGTAAGATGAACACTGAAGCTTTCTTT.

A word on this clonotype: Without the conserved terminal phenylalanine or tryptophan, this CDR3 likely stems from a read error. Because the CDR3's place on the DNA is in doubt, the DNA is left out and the CDR3 is given as listed by TCRdb. The chain links TRBV29-1 to TRBJ1-1; no DNA check was done on the table's D call, TRBD1. Germline CDR1 SQVTM, CDR2 ANQGSEA. The length of the CDR3 is 13 amino acids, counting both ends. CDR3 sequence: CSVRTGLNTEALL.

This clonotype was recorded at least ten times. The V call is TRBV12-3 or TRBV12-4, the J call TRBJ2-7; a possible D gene is TRBD1 (6 bases). CDR3 size: 15 residues. Between the trimmed V and J ends, which lost 5 bases and 1 base, there was a span of 15 bases. CDR3 region: CASSADSQPSYEQYF. CDR3 DNA sequence: TGTGCCAGCAGTGCGGACAGCCAGCCGTCCTACGAGCAGTACTTC.

This clonotype was recorded at least ten times. This chain uses TRBV7-2 with TRBJ1-1; D is unclear. The germline CDR1 and CDR2 sequences are SGHTA and FQGNSA. Trimming stripped 1 base from V and 1 base from J, with 7 bases between. This CDR3 spans 14 amino acids. The CDR3 DNA sequence: TGTGCCAGCAGCTTAGGAGTGGGGAACACTGAAGCTTTCTTT. It codes for CASSLGVGNTEAFF.

This clonotype has ten or more counts. At one end, the junction sequence differs from germline, possibly due to a read error. V is TRBV7-8 and J is TRBJ2-7; D not certain. Germline CDR1 SGHVS, CDR2 FQNEAQ. The CDR3 has 12 residues. The CDR3 bases are TGTGCCAGCAGCTTAGCGGTCTACGGGCAGTACTTC. The encoded protein is CASSLAVYGQYF.

The sample holds many counts of this clonotype. This chain connects TRBV6-2 or TRBV6-3 to TRBJ1-5; possible D gene TRBD1, 5 bases. V lost 2 bases to trimming and J lost 1 base, with 9 bases between them. The CDR3 has 15 residues. CDR1 is MNHEY and CDR2 is SVGEGT in the germline V gene. CDR3 sequence (DNA): TGTGCCAGCAGTTACATCGACAGAAGCAATCAGCCCCAGCATTTT. As protein: CASSYIDRSNQPQHF.

This clonotype was recorded many times. The chain combines TRBV4-3 with TRBJ1-1, with 9 positions matching TRBD1. Germline V gene data show CDR1 as LGHNA and CDR2 as YSLEER. The V and J ends lost 1 base and 0 bases, in that order; junction bases with no gene match: 3. The CDR3 length is 16 residues. CDR3 nucleotides: TGCGCCAGCAGCCAAGGGACAGGGGTAATGAACACTGAAGCTTTCTTT. This encodes CASSQGTGVMNTEAFF.

This clonotype was observed at least ten times. The chain combines TRBV13 with TRBJ2-7; no firm D call. The CDR3 has 13 amino acids. Germline CDR1 reads PRHDT; CDR2 reads FYEKMQ (reference sequence). V lost 5 bases, J lost 4 bases, and 12 bases lay in between. This CDR3 reads CASSPGLKYEQYF. Written as DNA, the CDR3 is TGTGCCAGCAGCCCCGGCCTCAAGTACGAGCAGTACTTC.

The V call is TRBV12-5, the J call TRBJ2-3; unclear D gene. This CDR3 region has 12 residues. CDR1 is LGHNT, CDR2 FRNRAP, per germline. The CDR3 region is CASLGNTDTQYF. CDR3 DNA: TGTGCCTCCCTGGGAAACACAGATACGCAGTATTTT.

This clonotype was seen many times. The V call is TRBV13, the J call TRBJ2-5; D is unresolved. V lost 5 bases, J lost 2 bases, and 12 bases lay in between. Germline CDR1 reads PRHDT; CDR2 reads FYEKMQ (reference sequence). The CDR3 spans 14 residues. CDR3: CASSRGGEQETQYF. CDR3 sequence (DNA): TGTGCCAGCAGCCGAGGTGGAGAGCAAGAGACCCAGTACTTC.

This clonotype came up many times. This chain joins TRBV29-1 and TRBJ2-1; 8 nucleotides line up with TRBD2. The CDR3 has 14 amino acids. With V trimmed by 6 bases and J by 9 bases, 13 bases remained unmatched. Germline V lookup: CDR1 SQVTM, CDR2 ANQGSEA. DNA for the CDR3: TGCAGCGTCGCCGGGACTAGGACTGCCAGTGAGCAGTTCTTC. This sequence encodes CSVAGTRTASEQFF.

This clonotype was detected ten times or more. The chain carries TRBV6-5 and TRBJ2-6; TRBD1 is a possible D gene (5 bases). Germline V CDR1 and CDR2: MNHEY, SVGAGI. The CDR3 is 17 amino acids. V lost 5 bases to trimming and J lost 0 bases, with 14 bases between them. CDR3: CASSQTVYSSGANVLTF. In nucleotides, the CDR3 is TGTGCCAGCAGTCAGACAGTATATAGCTCTGGGGCCAACGTCCTGACTTTC.

There are many counts of this clonotype. This chain joins TRBV6-2 or TRBV6-3 and TRBJ1-1; D remains ambiguous. Trimming stripped 8 bases from V and 4 bases from J, with 8 bases between. The V gene's germline CDR1 is MNHEY and CDR2 SVGEGT. This CDR3 has 11 amino acids. In nucleotides, the CDR3 is TGTGCCAGCGTCTTGGGCACTGAAGCTTTCTTT. Its protein is CASVLGTEAFF.

In its sample, this clonotype was seen many times. This chain joins TRBV19 and TRBJ1-3; D possibly corresponds to TRBD1 (5 bases). Deletions cut 6 bases from V and 0 bases from J, with 12 bases between. Looked up from germline, CDR1 is LNHDA and CDR2 is SQIVND (reference sequence). There are 15 residues in the CDR3. In DNA, the CDR3 is TGTGCCAGTAGCCGGGACCTCGGCTCTGGAAACACCATATATTTT. This sequence encodes CASSRDLGSGNTIYF.

This clonotype was counted ten times or more. The rearrangement links TRBV11-2 to TRBJ2-1; 16 bases line up with TRBD2. The CDR3 runs 19 residues. J gave up 2 bases and V 4 bases, and 8 bases lay outside the gene matches. Germline values: CDR1 SGHAT, CDR2 FQNNGV. The CDR3 loop reads CASSSVVGLAGGPYNEQFF. CDR3 nucleotide sequence: TGTGCCAGCAGCTCAGTAGTGGGACTAGCGGGAGGGCCCTACAATGAGCAGTTCTTC.

Concerning this clonotype itself: A junction boundary mismatches the germline segment, possibly from a read error. The chain links TRBV4-3 to TRBJ2-7; 7 nucleotides align to TRBD1. The CDR3 extends over 15 amino acids. The germline V gene has CDR1 LGHNA and CDR2 YSLEER. The CDR3 spells CACSQDHRGTYEQYF. The CDR3 DNA is TGCGCCTGCAGCCAAGACCACAGGGGAACCTACGAGCAGTACTTC.